Listed below are T cell receptor beta chains from one sample, sequenced in a study of T-cell reconstitution after alpha-beta-depleted transplantation in children. TCRdb fed the PCR reads into MiXCR, producing one record per CDR3 protein. The sample gives more than 250,000 distinct CDR3 sequences, around 9.6% of which show up once; over 9.5% is in the top ten. This sample comprised PBMCs from the stem cell graft donor, obtained from the stem cell graft. These receptors were taken from a human donor who donated a stem cell graft to a child with SCID. The CDR3 runs from the conserved cysteine through the conserved F or W. The D gene is left open where the match is weak. The listing skips clone size in some rows; elsewhere it reads once, few, many or a size class.

>TRBV12-3/TRBV12-4|TRBJ1-2|TRBD1|NA
CASRRDRADYGYTF
TGTGCCAGCAGGAGGGACAGGGCCGACTATGGCTACACCTTC
>TRBV9|TRBJ2-7|TRBD1|NA
CASSVAGTGGEQYF
TGTGCCAGCAGCGTAGCTGGGACAGGGGGCGAGCAGTACTTC
>TRBV28|TRBJ1-5|TRBD1|NA
CASRAPGQGLYSNQPQHF
TGTGCCAGCAGAGCTCCGGGACAGGGACTTTATAGCAATCAGCCCCAGCATTTT
>TRBV5-5|TRBJ2-7|NA|NA
CASSHGQGLYEQYF
TGTGCCAGCAGCCACGGCCAGGGGCTCTACGAGCAGTACTTC
>TRBV20-1|TRBJ2-7|TRBD2|NA
CSARDSGDAYEQYF
TGCAGTGCTAGAGATAGCGGGGACGCCTACGAGCAGTACTTC
>TRBV5-6|TRBJ1-1|NA|NA
CASSLGFNRGNTEAFF
TGTGCCAGCAGCTTGGGTTTCAACAGAGGGAACACTGAAGCTTTCTTT
>TRBV7-4|TRBJ2-3|TRBD2|NA
CASRHDPGLASTDTQYF
TGTGCCAGCAGGCACGATCCGGGACTAGCGAGCACAGATACGCAGTATTTT
>TRBV6-1|TRBJ2-1|NA|few
CASRPDGSYNEQFF
TGTGCCAGCAGACCCGACGGAAGTTACAATGAGCAGTTCTTC
>TRBV13|TRBJ2-3|TRBD2|many
CASSRILAGRTDTQYF
TGTGCCAGCAGCCGAATCCTAGCGGGGAGGACAGATACGCAGTATTTT
>TRBV20-1|TRBJ1-1|TRBD1|few
CSAREPGQGGVGAFF
TGCAGTGCTAGGGAACCGGGACAGGGAGGAGTAGGGGCTTTCTTT
>TRBV4-1|TRBJ2-3|NA|NA
CASSPLPVGSNTDTQYF
TGCGCCAGCAGCCCACTCCCTGTGGGGTCCAACACAGATACGCAGTATTTT
>TRBV12-3/TRBV12-4|TRBJ2-7|NA|few
CASSLNGGPFYEQYF
TGTGCCAGCAGTTTAAACGGGGGGCCCTTTTACGAGCAGTACTTC
>TRBV5-1|TRBJ2-7|NA|few
CASSRGNQQYF
TGCGCCAGCAGCAGGGGCAACCAGCAGTACTTC
>TRBV5-1|TRBJ2-7|NA|NA
CASSLAGESYEQYF
TGCGCCAGCAGCTTGGCCGGAGAGAGCTACGAGCAGTACTTC
>TRBV7-2|TRBJ2-7|NA|NA
CASSPRDPAWEQYF
TGTGCCAGCAGCCCACGGGATCCTGCTTGGGAGCAGTACTTC
>TRBV10-1|TRBJ1-2|NA|many
CASSKDNNYGYTF
TGCGCCAGCAGTAAAGACAATAACTATGGCTACACCTTC
>TRBV5-1|TRBJ2-2|NA|many
CASSLDYTGELFF
TGCGCCAGCAGCTTGGACTACACCGGGGAGCTGTTTTTT
>TRBV6-1|TRBJ2-3|TRBD2|many
CASSELSGGSTDTQYF
TGTGCCAGCAGTGAACTGAGCGGGGGGTCCACAGATACGCAGTATTTT
>TRBV14|TRBJ2-7|TRBD1|few
CASSLLTGGLDEQYF
TGTGCCAGCAGCCTACTAACAGGGGGTCTCGACGAGCAGTACTTC
>TRBV5-6|TRBJ1-4|TRBD1|NA
CASSLNGQGISEKLFF
TGTGCCAGCAGCTTGAATGGACAGGGAATTTCGGAAAAACTGTTTTTT
>TRBV7-7|TRBJ2-5|TRBD1|few
CASSLLRDRSETQYF
TGTGCTAGCAGCTTATTAAGGGACAGATCAGAGACCCAGTACTTC
>TRBV14|TRBJ2-4|NA|NA
CASSHQGLAKNIQYF
TGTGCCAGCAGCCACCAGGGTCTAGCCAAAAACATTCAGTACTTC
>TRBV27|TRBJ2-2|TRBD2|few
CASRRGLAGGIIGELFF
TGTGCCAGCAGACGCGGACTAGCGGGAGGCATCATCGGGGAGCTGTTTTTT
>TRBV3-1|TRBJ2-5|TRBD2|few
CASSQDRAGIVETQYF
TGTGCCAGCAGCCAAGATCGAGCGGGGATCGTAGAGACCCAGTACTTC
>TRBV20-1|TRBJ2-2|NA|few
CSAETGLNGELFF
TGCAGTGCTGAGACAGGTCTGAACGGGGAGCTGTTTTTT
>TRBV27|TRBJ1-5|NA|NA
CASSKLGGGQPQHF
TGTGCCAGCAGTAAACTGGGGGGAGGTCAGCCCCAGCATTTT
>TRBV29-1|TRBJ2-3|NA|few
CSVEDPEGTDTQYF
TGCAGCGTTGAAGATCCGGAGGGCACAGATACGCAGTATTTT
>TRBV20-1|TRBJ2-2|NA|NA
CSAKGPQAGELFF
TGCAGTGCGAAGGGACCCCAGGCCGGGGAGCTGTTTTTT
>TRBV2|TRBJ1-5|TRBD1|NA
CASSDVGRGSLSYNQPQHF
TGTGCCAGCAGTGACGTTGGCAGGGGGTCCCTCTCTTACAATCAGCCCCAGCATTTT
>TRBV11-2|TRBJ2-3|TRBD2|many
CASSQGLAGGSTDTQYF
TGTGCCAGCAGCCAAGGACTAGCGGGGGGCTCCACAGATACGCAGTATTTT
>TRBV29-1|TRBJ1-2|NA|NA
CSVEGDGRGRYGYTF
TGCAGCGTTGAAGGGGATGGCAGGGGACGGTATGGCTACACCTTC
>TRBV6-5|TRBJ1-1|NA|few
CASGTGEAFF
TGTGCCAGCGGGACCGGAGAAGCTTTCTTT
>TRBV14|TRBJ2-1|TRBD2|NA
CASSHWGGITYNEQFF
TGTGCCAGCAGCCATTGGGGGGGGATCACCTACAATGAGCAGTTCTTC
>TRBV5-1|TRBJ1-2|NA|many
CASSSGHDGGYTF
TGCGCCAGCAGCTCGGGGCATGATGGCGGCTACACCTTC
>TRBV12-5|TRBJ2-6|NA|NA
CASGPSAAQTSSGANALTF
TGTGCTAGTGGTCCAAGCGCCGCTCAGACCTCCTCTGGGGCCAACGCCCTGACTTTC
>TRBV12-3/TRBV12-4|TRBJ1-4|NA|many
CASKMTVATNEKLFF
TGTGCCAGCAAAATGACAGTTGCAACTAATGAAAAACTGTTTTTT
>TRBV12-3/TRBV12-4|TRBJ2-7|NA|few
CASSLTGIAYEQYF
TGTGCCAGCAGTTTAACTGGGATCGCCTACGAGCAGTACTTC
>TRBV7-2|TRBJ1-1|NA|NA
CASSSRVGNTEAFF
TGTGCCAGCAGCTCCAGGGTTGGGAACACTGAAGCTTTCTTT
>TRBV5-1|TRBJ1-4|NA|many
CASSLRGASNEKLFF
TGCGCCAGCAGCTTGCGGGGGGCGTCTAATGAAAAACTGTTTTTT
>TRBV28|TRBJ1-6|NA|many
CASRSGGSSPLHF
TGTGCCAGCAGGTCCGGAGGGTCATCACCCCTCCACTTT
>TRBV20-1|TRBJ1-6|TRBD1|NA
CCARPDRTSPLHF
TGCTGTGCTCGACCGGACAGGACTTCACCCCTCCACTTT
>TRBV6-6|TRBJ2-7|NA|NA
CASSQRDGEQYF
TGTGCCAGCAGCCAAAGGGATGGGGAGCAGTACTTC
>TRBV12-3/TRBV12-4|TRBJ2-5|NA|few
CASSSLAPGTQYF
TGTGCCAGCAGTTCCCTAGCCCCCGGAACCCAGTACTTC
>TRBV12-5|TRBJ1-6|NA|few
CASGLSSEPNNSPLHF
TGTGCTAGTGGTTTGAGTTCAGAACCTAATAATTCACCCCTCCACTTT
>TRBV12-3/TRBV12-4|TRBJ2-7|TRBD1|NA
CASSQFGQGNAEQYF
TGTGCCAGCAGCCAATTTGGACAGGGGAATGCCGAGCAGTACTTC
>TRBV7-9|TRBJ2-5|TRBD1|few
CASSPARTGPAETQYF
TGTGCCAGCAGCCCCGCCCGGACAGGGCCCGCAGAGACCCAGTACTTC
>TRBV5-1|TRBJ1-4|NA|NA
CASSLATKGGEKLFF
TGCGCCAGCAGCTTGGCGACAAAAGGCGGCGAAAAACTGTTTTTT
>TRBV3-1|TRBJ2-5|NA|few
CASSQETGTAEETQYF
TGTGCCAGCAGCCAAGAAACCGGGACTGCCGAAGAGACCCAGTACTTC
>TRBV5-1|TRBJ2-2|TRBD2|many
CASSFGLAGNTGELFF
TGCGCCAGCAGCTTCGGACTAGCGGGGAACACCGGGGAGCTGTTTTTT
>TRBV19|TRBJ2-1|TRBD2|few
CASSIGTSGVYNEQFF
TGTGCCAGTAGTATCGGGACTAGCGGGGTTTACAATGAGCAGTTCTTC
>TRBV20-1|TRBJ2-5|NA|NA
CSARDRLGGETQYF
TGCAGTGCTAGAGATCGGTTAGGCGGGGAGACCCAGTACTTC
>TRBV3-1|TRBJ1-1|TRBD1|NA
CASSLLTGSNEAFF
TGTGCCAGCAGCCTATTGACAGGGAGCAATGAAGCTTTCTTT
>TRBV7-3|TRBJ2-2|NA|NA
CASSPGGSNTGELFF
TGTGCCAGCAGCCCTGGGGGGAGCAACACCGGGGAGCTGTTTTTT